The 8 T cell receptor beta chains below come from one sample, sequenced in a study of cytomegalovirus exposure and HLA in healthy donors. The PCR used 60 Vbeta and 13 Jbeta primers. Produced via immunoSEQ multiplex PCR; TCRdb's table is partial and in-frame only. Counted here are around 76,000 clones, roughly 73% occurring once; the ten biggest clones make up 15% to 20%. The sequenced material came from PBMCs. The receptors originated from a woman in her thirties or forties in good health and CMV-seropositive.

The chain is built from TRBV4-1 and TRBJ2-2; 10 nucleotides agree with TRBD1. There are 18 residues in the CDR3. Germline V CDR1 and CDR2: MGHRA, YSYEKL. The V and J ends lost 4 bases and 6 bases, in that order; junction bases with no gene match: 14. CDR3 bases: TGCGCCAGCAGCCCCCCACGGGACAGGGGAGGTCGTTCCGGGGAGCTGTTTTTT. As protein: CASSPPRDRGGRSGELFF.

This rearrangement joins TRBV7-9 to TRBJ2-5; the D is unclear. V was cut by 5 bases and J by 6 bases, with 10 bases left in between. Germline CDR1 and CDR2: SEHNR and FQNEAQ (reference sequence). The CDR3 covers 12 residues. Here the CDR3 reads CASSPPTQTQYF. CDR3 nucleotides: TGTGCCAGCAGCCCCCCGACACAGACCCAGTACTTC.

The chain couples TRBV7-8 to TRBJ1-4, with no clear D. CDR1 is SGHVS and CDR2 is FQNEAQ in the germline V gene. The CDR3 consists of 15 residues. V was pared by 2 bases and J by 3 bases, with 10 bases between. CDR3 in DNA: TGTGCCAGCAGCTTACGGTCGGCGGCTAATGAAAAACTGTTTTTT. It specifies CASSLRSAANEKLFF. Full variable domain (rest looked up from reference TRBV7-8 and TRBJ1-4): GAGVSQSPRYKVAKRGQDVALRCDPISGHVSLFWYQQALGQGPEFLTYFQNEAQLDKSGLPSDRFFAERPEGSVSTLKIQRTQQEDSAVYLCASSLRSAANEKLFFGSGTQLSVL.

V is TRBV5-1 and J is TRBJ2-3, with 7 bases that match TRBD2. V trimming: 4 bases; J trimming: 1 base; junction bases outside the gene matches: 3. Germline assignment: CDR1 SGHRS and CDR2 YFSETQ. The CDR3 runs 14 residues. The chain's CDR3 is CASSGGGGTDTQYF. In nucleotides, the CDR3 is TGCGCCAGCAGCGGCGGGGGTGGCACAGATACGCAGTATTTT.

The chain couples TRBV7-2 to TRBJ2-3; TRBD2 matches at 7 bases. This CDR3 region has 18 residues. Germline V CDR1 and CDR2: SGHTA, FQGNSA. The junction had 12 bases not matched to a gene; V was cut back by 1 base and J by 2 bases. CDR3 sequence reads: CASSLGRGGRAITDTQYF. In DNA form, the CDR3 reads TGTGCCAGCAGCTTAGGTCGCGGGGGTCGGGCCATCACAGATACGCAGTATTTT.

The genes are TRBV6-5 and TRBJ1-2; 8 bases fit TRBD1. The CDR3 is 13 amino acids. J was trimmed by 4 bases and V by 6 bases; bases with no gene match: 4. CDR1 is MNHEY, CDR2 SVGAGI, per germline. CDR3 bases: TGTGCCAGCAGCACAGGGGGAGGCTATGGCTACACCTTC. It codes for CASSTGGGYGYTF.

The rearrangement joins TRBV5-6 to TRBJ2-3, with D perhaps matching TRBD1 (6 bases). Trimming cost V 0 bases and J 6 bases, with 11 bases left between them. CDR1 and CDR2 (germline): SGHDT, YYEEEE. The CDR3 is made up of 14 amino acids. The CDR3 is CASSLDRQGDTQYF. The CDR3 DNA is TGTGCCAGCAGCTTGGACCGGCAGGGGGATACGCAGTATTTT.

The chain joins TRBV9 to TRBJ2-3; possibly TRBD2 for D (6 bases). CDR1 is SGDLS, CDR2 YYNGEE, per germline. V lost 4 bases and J lost 1, with 13 bases in between. The CDR3 is made up of 15 amino acids. The CDR3 region has the DNA TGTGCCAGCAGCCCGCGATCGGGGGGCACAGATACGCAGTATTTT. This sequence encodes CASSPRSGGTDTQYF.